The rows below give T cell receptor beta chains drawn from one sample of a study of Ad26.COV2.S vaccination and SARS-CoV-2 variants. TCRdb's table, derived via immunoSEQ multiplex PCR, lists solely in-frame clones and lacks some. The sample yields about 410,000 clones, about nine tenths seen once. Material: peripheral blood, obtained in a trial of Ad26.COV2.S vaccine versus placebo. These receptors were collected from a person between 18 and 59 years old who received the Ad26.COV2.S COVID-19 vaccine or a placebo. CDR3s include the opening cysteine and the closing phenylalanine or tryptophan. A D gene is named only where the DNA matches it firmly. Clone sizes are given selectively: once, few, many, or a class where the clone is expanded.

V: TRBV19
D: TRBD1
size: -
J: TRBJ2-1
CDR3: CASSMGTGVIYEQFF
DNA: TGTGCCAGTAGTATGGGGACAGGGGTGATCTATGAGCAGTTCTTC

V: TRBV27
D: -
size: -
J: TRBJ2-1
CDR3: CASSDKGLYNEQFF
DNA: TGTGCCAGCAGCGACAAGGGACTTTACAATGAGCAGTTCTTC

V: TRBV5-1
D: -
size: -
J: TRBJ1-3
CDR3: CASRPYSGNTIYF
DNA: TGCGCCAGCAGACCGTACTCTGGAAACACCATATATTTT

V: TRBV2
D: -
size: -
J: TRBJ2-3
CDR3: CASSPDVTDTQYF
DNA: TGTGCCAGCAGTCCCGACGTTACAGATACGCAGTATTTT

V: TRBV4-1
D: TRBD1
size: -
J: TRBJ2-7
CDR3: CASPSPRDRPSEQYF
DNA: TGCGCCAGCCCATCACCCCGGGACAGGCCGTCCGAGCAGTACTTC

V: TRBV29-1
D: -
size: -
J: TRBJ2-6
CDR3: CSVAHGSSGANVLTF
DNA: TGCAGCGTTGCCCACGGTAGCTCTGGGGCCAACGTCCTGACTTTC

V: TRBV30
D: TRBD1
size: -
J: TRBJ1-5
CDR3: CAWSSGQGANQPQHF
DNA: TGTGCCTGGAGTTCCGGACAGGGGGCTAATCAGCCCCAGCATTTT

V: TRBV6-4
D: -
size: -
J: TRBJ2-4
CDR3: CASRPSLAKNIQYF
DNA: TGTGCCAGCAGGCCATCACTAGCCAAAAACATTCAGTACTTC

V: TRBV13
D: TRBD1
size: -
J: TRBJ1-1
CDR3: CASSQWTGDTEAFF
DNA: TGTGCCAGCAGCCAATGGACAGGGGACACTGAAGCTTTCTTT

V: TRBV12-3/TRBV12-4
D: TRBD1
size: -
J: TRBJ2-5
CDR3: CASRGQGQETQYF
DNA: TGTGCCAGCAGGGGACAGGGACAAGAGACCCAGTACTTC

V: TRBV9
D: TRBD1
size: -
J: TRBJ1-6
CDR3: CASSVGAGGGSPLHF
DNA: TGTGCCAGCAGCGTAGGGGCAGGGGGCGGTTCACCCCTCCACTTT

V: TRBV7-8
D: -
size: -
J: TRBJ1-1
CDR3: CASSHGTEAFF
DNA: TGTGCCAGCAGCCACGGGACAGAAGCTTTCTTT

V: TRBV5-6
D: -
size: -
J: TRBJ2-2
CDR3: CASSFKPGELFF
DNA: TGTGCCAGCAGCTTTAAACCCGGGGAGCTGTTTTTT

V: TRBV30
D: -
size: -
J: TRBJ1-4
CDR3: CASNSGHEKLFF
DNA: TGTGCCTCCAACAGTGGGCATGAAAAACTGTTTTTT

V: TRBV24-1
D: TRBD1
size: -
J: TRBJ1-1
CDR3: CATSAGQGLNTEAFF
DNA: TGTGCCACCAGTGCCGGACAGGGGTTGAACACTGAAGCTTTCTTT

V: TRBV10-2
D: -
size: -
J: TRBJ2-2
CDR3: CASSESGTGELFF
DNA: TGCGCCAGCAGTGAGTCGGGCACCGGGGAGCTGTTTTTT

V: TRBV27
D: -
size: -
J: TRBJ1-2
CDR3: CASSLDKGRYGYTF
DNA: TGTGCCAGCAGTTTAGACAAGGGTAGATATGGCTACACCTTC

V: TRBV9
D: TRBD1
size: -
J: TRBJ2-3
CDR3: CASSAETGSSDTQYF
DNA: TGTGCCAGCAGCGCCGAGACAGGGTCTTCGGATACGCAGTATTTT

V: TRBV11-2
D: -
size: -
J: TRBJ1-1
CDR3: CASSNREGNTEAFF
DNA: TGTGCCAGCAGTAACCGGGAGGGGAACACTGAAGCTTTCTTT

V: TRBV7-8
D: TRBD1
size: -
J: TRBJ2-7
CDR3: CASSPLLGQGTYEQYF
DNA: TGTGCCAGCAGCCCTTTGTTGGGACAGGGGACCTACGAGCAGTACTTC

V: TRBV11-2
D: TRBD1
size: -
J: TRBJ1-4
CDR3: CASSSLDRVPEKLFF
DNA: TGTGCCAGCAGCTCACTGGACAGGGTTCCCGAAAAACTGTTTTTT

V: TRBV5-4
D: TRBD2
size: -
J: TRBJ2-3
CDR3: CASSVGGNTQYF
DNA: TGTGCCAGCAGCGTGGGAGGGAATACGCAGTATTTT

V: TRBV7-7
D: TRBD1
size: -
J: TRBJ2-7
CDR3: CASSLLAGGLSEQYF
DNA: TGTGCTAGCAGCTTATTGGCAGGGGGATTATCCGAGCAGTACTTC

V: TRBV30
D: -
size: -
J: TRBJ1-1
CDR3: CAWSSDRSGQLNTEAFF
DNA: TGTGCCTGGAGCTCGGACCGGTCTGGACAGTTGAACACTGAAGCTTTCTTT

V: TRBV7-9
D: -
size: -
J: TRBJ2-1
CDR3: CASSPDGYNEQFF
DNA: TGTGCCAGCAGCCCAGACGGTTACAATGAGCAGTTCTTC

V: TRBV28
D: -
size: -
J: TRBJ2-7
CDR3: CASSFATGYEQYF
DNA: TGTGCCAGCAGTTTTGCAACGGGCTACGAGCAGTACTTC

V: TRBV11-3
D: TRBD1
size: -
J: TRBJ2-3
CDR3: CASSWTGARGDTQYF
DNA: TGTGCCAGCAGCTGGACAGGGGCGCGGGGAGATACGCAGTATTTT

V: TRBV5-4
D: TRBD2
size: once
J: TRBJ2-2
CDR3: CASSLDQRGATSLMVGELFF
DNA: TGTGCCAGCAGCTTGGACCAGCGGGGGGCCACATCTTTAATGGTCGGGGAGCTGTTTTTT

V: TRBV6-4
D: -
size: -
J: TRBJ1-2
CDR3: CASSDSISGKGGYGYTF
DNA: TGTGCCAGCAGTGACTCGATATCGGGGAAGGGAGGCTATGGCTACACCTTC

V: TRBV5-1
D: TRBD1
size: few
J: TRBJ1-2
CDR3: CASSPTGVYGYTF
DNA: TGCGCCAGCAGTCCGACAGGGGTCTATGGCTACACCTTC

V: TRBV28
D: -
size: -
J: TRBJ2-1
CDR3: CASSTVEDFSYNEQFF
DNA: TGTGCCAGCAGTACGGTTGAGGACTTCTCCTACAATGAGCAGTTCTTC

V: TRBV4-1
D: -
size: -
J: TRBJ1-5
CDR3: CASSQAQGYSNQPQHF
DNA: TGCGCCAGCAGCCAAGCACAGGGCTATAGCAATCAGCCCCAGCATTTT

V: TRBV18
D: -
size: -
J: TRBJ2-1
CDR3: CASSNGGSYNEQFF
DNA: TGTGCCAGCTCCAACGGGGGTTCCTACAATGAGCAGTTCTTC